The 20 T cell receptor beta chains listed next were all sequenced from one sample in a study of blood T cell repertoires in COVID-19 (dated by TCRdb to the early 2020s). The method was the immunoSEQ multiplex PCR assay. The table comes from immuneACCESS by way of TCRdb, which keeps in-frame sequences with V and J called. Part of the clones is missing from these tables; in studies checked, under half for an unresolved V gene and the rest for unknown reasons. This sample gives 110,000 to 150,000 clones in total; roughly 77% of them show up just once. The leading ten clones occupy around 4% of the sample. The sample consisted of peripheral blood. The source is a man aged 55-75 years with acute or convalescent COVID-19.

The genes are TRBV11-2 and TRBJ2-5; TRBD2 aligns across 10 bases. CDR1 SGHAT and CDR2 FQNNGV come from the germline V gene. This CDR3 region has 14 residues. Germline trimming cut 7 bases from V and 5 bases from J; bases unmatched to any gene: 7. CDR3 nucleotide sequence: TGTGCCAGCACCCCTAGCGGGAGTGCGGAGACCCAGTACTTC. Translating gives CASTPSGSAETQYF.

For this clone: At one boundary the junction diverges from the germline segment, which might be a read error. This CDR3 is CASSLTPFDRDPFF. DNA for the CDR3: TGCGCCAGCAGCCTCACCCCTTTCGACAGGGACCCTTTTTTC. The chain combines TRBV4-1 with TRBJ2-7; 7 positions agree with TRBD1. Germline CDR1 reads MGHRA; CDR2 reads YSYEKL. This CDR3 has 14 amino acids.

The chain couples TRBV7-3 to TRBJ1-6; D is possibly TRBD1 (5 bases). Trimming removed 3 bases from V and 8 bases from J, with 11 bases in between. CDR1 is SGHTA, CDR2 FQGTGA, per germline. This CDR3 has 14 residues. The CDR3, as DNA: TGTGCCAGCAGCTTGGGTCAGGGATATTCACCCCTCCACTTT. This gives the protein CASSLGQGYSPLHF.

CDR3 nucleotides: TGTGCCAGCAGCTCTGGACTAGCGGGAGCGGAGACCCAGTACTTC. Its translation is CASSSGLAGAETQYF. The rearrangement links TRBV5-5 to TRBJ2-5; 13 positions match TRBD2. Germline V lookup: CDR1 SGHKS, CDR2 YYEKEE (reference sequence). V was pared by 3 bases and J by 5 bases, with 4 bases of the junction left unmatched. This CDR3 is 15 amino acids long.

This clone was recorded at least ten times. The rearrangement joins TRBV5-1 to TRBJ1-2; D is ambiguous. V was shortened by 3 bases and J by 0 bases, with 3 bases between the two germline ends. CDR3 length: 12 amino acids. CDR1 is SGHRS and CDR2 is YFSETQ in the germline V gene. The CDR3 DNA is TGCGCCAGCAGCTCTACTAACTATGGCTACACCTTC. This gives the protein CASSSTNYGYTF. The complete variable domain, with remaining parts taken from reference TRBV5-1 and TRBJ1-2, reads KAGVTQTPRYLIKTRGQQVTLSCSPISGHRSVSWYQQTPGQGLQFLFEYFSETQRNKGNFPGRFSGRQFSNSRSEMNVSTLELGDSALYLCASSSTNYGYTFGSGTRLTVV.

This clone was seen a single time. CDR3 amino acids: CASTEGDTQYF. CDR3 bases: TGTGCCAGCACGGAGGGAGATACGCAGTATTTT. The genes are TRBV18 and TRBJ2-3, with a weak D call TRBD2 (6 bases). The CDR3 loop spans 11 amino acids. CDR1 is KGHSH and CDR2 is LQKENI in the germline V gene. V shed 8 bases and J shed 5 bases, with 8 bases lying between them.

J is TRBJ2-7 and V is TRBV11-2; 8 nucleotides line up with TRBD2. Germline CDR1 reads SGHAT; CDR2 reads FQNNGV. This CDR3 is 14 amino acids long. With V trimmed by 7 bases and J by 2 bases, 7 bases remained unmatched. The CDR3 coding sequence is TGTGCCAGCAAGGCTAGCGGGTCTACCTACGAGCAGTACTTC. This sequence encodes CASKASGSTYEQYF.

This clone has a count of ten or more. The chain is built from TRBV2 and TRBJ2-7; the D is unclear. V dropped 0 bases and J dropped 7 bases, with 10 bases sitting between them. This CDR3 contains 13 residues. The germline CDR1 and CDR2 sequences are SNHLY and FYNNEI. The CDR3 DNA reads TGTGCCAGCAGTGAAGCGCAATCAGTGGAGCAGTACTTC. Encoded protein: CASSEAQSVEQYF.

V and J are TRBV10-3 and TRBJ2-2, with 7 bases that match TRBD2. V gave up 0 bases and J gave up 0 bases; unmatched junction bases: 13. Germline CDR1 is ENHRY and CDR2 is SYGVKD. The CDR3 extends over 20 amino acids. The CDR3 DNA follows: TGTGCCATCAGTGAGTCGATTGTAGCTCTGGCGGGAGCGAACACCGGGGAGCTGTTTTTT. As protein: CAISESIVALAGANTGELFF.

This chain uses TRBV7-6 with TRBJ2-6; 9 nucleotides agree with TRBD1. Germline assignment: CDR1 SGHVS and CDR2 FNYEAQ. The CDR3 is made up of 18 amino acids. The junction had 14 bases not matched to a gene; V was cut back by 3 bases and J by 8 bases. The CDR3 protein is CASSFSVPRDRVPNVLTF. The CDR3, as DNA: TGTGCCAGCAGCTTCTCCGTCCCCCGGGACAGGGTCCCCAACGTCCTGACTTTC.

The chain is built from TRBV11-2 and TRBJ2-7; TRBD2 might be the D (6 bases). From germline, CDR1 is SGHAT and CDR2 FQNNGV. This CDR3 comprises 14 residues. Trimming stripped 0 bases from V and 4 bases from J, with 10 bases between. The CDR3 spells CASSLDRTTYEQYF. The DNA for the CDR3 is TGTGCCAGCAGCTTAGATAGGACTACATACGAGCAGTACTTC.

The chain carries TRBV10-3 and TRBJ2-1; 12 bases map to TRBD2. The V gene end was trimmed by 2 bases and the J gene end by 2 bases; junction bases not matched to a gene: 7. The length of the CDR3 is 18 residues. Germline values: CDR1 ENHRY, CDR2 SYGVKD. CDR3 sequence: CAISETASGRAPYNEQFF. The CDR3 DNA is TGTGCCATCAGTGAGACGGCTAGCGGGAGGGCCCCCTACAATGAGCAGTTCTTC.

The chain uses TRBV6-5 and TRBJ2-3; D not certain. V was pared by 2 bases and J by 2 bases, with 5 bases between. The CDR3 totals 13 residues. Germline loops: CDR1 MNHEY, CDR2 SVGAGI. CDR3 protein: CASSYRFTDTQYF. Here the CDR3 DNA reads TGTGCCAGCAGTTACCGTTTCACAGATACGCAGTATTTT.

CDR3 protein: CAISPGTSGTYEQYF. The DNA for the CDR3 is TGTGCCATCAGTCCCGGGACTAGCGGTACCTACGAGCAGTACTTC. The gene calls are TRBV10-3 and TRBJ2-7, with 11 bases fitting TRBD2. Unmatched junction bases numbered 5, after V lost 5 bases and J lost 2 bases. The CDR3 is 15 amino acids. The germline V gene encodes CDR1 ENHRY and CDR2 SYGVKD.

The chain combines TRBV24-1 with TRBJ2-5; D call uncertain. The V and J ends lost 5 bases and 2 bases respectively, with 11 bases between them. Germline V gene lookup returns CDR1 KGHDR and CDR2 SFDVKD. The length of the CDR3 is 14 residues. CDR3 DNA sequence: TGTGCCACCAGTGGTTCAGCGTGGCAAGAGACCCAGTACTTC. Its translation: CATSGSAWQETQYF.

The rearrangement uses TRBV3-1 (or the pseudogene TRBV3-2) and TRBJ2-2; D unclear. The V gene's germline CDR1 is LGHDT and CDR2 YNNKEL (reference sequence). V lost 0 bases, J lost 11 bases, and 10 bases lay in between. The CDR3 is made up of 13 amino acids. This CDR3 is CASSQDSVVELFF. The CDR3 coding sequence is TGTGCCAGCAGCCAAGATTCAGTCGTCGAGCTGTTTTTT.

The rearrangement uses TRBV4-1 and TRBJ1-5, with a tentative D call TRBD1 (5 bases). Trimming stripped 3 bases from V and 4 bases from J, with 19 bases between. Germline V gives CDR1 MGHRA, CDR2 YSYEKL. The CDR3 has 17 amino acids. In DNA form, the CDR3 reads TGCGCCAGCAGCCAGGAGGGGAGGGGAAGTTTTAATCAGCCCCAGCATTTT. It is translated as CASSQEGRGSFNQPQHF.

The J gene is TRBJ2-2, the V gene TRBV12-5, with D possibly TRBD2 on 6 matching bases. The germline V gene encodes CDR1 LGHNT and CDR2 FRNRAP. The CDR3 covers 14 residues. V lost 7 bases and J 2 bases, leaving 11 bases between the germline ends. In nucleotides, the CDR3 is TGTGCTAGTGCCCCGGGACTTAACACCGGGGAGCTGTTTTTT. This translates into CASAPGLNTGELFF.

This clone was observed a handful of times. The genes are TRBV7-3 and TRBJ2-1; tentative D call: TRBD2 (6 bases). There are 15 residues in the CDR3. CDR1 and CDR2 (germline): SGHTA, FQGTGA. The germline V and J ends were trimmed by 2 bases and 7 bases, with 15 bases remaining between them. The CDR3 protein is CASSLRGTSANEQFF. CDR3 coding DNA: TGTGCCAGCAGCTTACGCGGGACGTCGGCGAATGAGCAGTTCTTC.

This clone was observed a single time. Other DNA sequences in this specimen translate into the identical CDR3. J is TRBJ1-1 and V is TRBV28; D possibly corresponds to TRBD1 (6 bases). Trimming removed 4 bases from V and 1 base from J, with 10 bases in between. CDR3 length: 14 residues. Germline loops: CDR1 MDHEN, CDR2 SYDVKM. CDR3 sequence reads: CASSSGQPNTEAFF. The DNA of the CDR3 is TGTGCCAGCAGTTCCGGACAGCCGAACACTGAAGCTTTCTTT.